This T cell receptor (beta chain) was recovered during a study of OX40 agonist ivuxolimab in advanced cancers. Comment on this clone: No antigen is known for it.

Study results and limitations: It was also the case that some nonresponders had low normalized T-cell clonal expansion. The study observed clonal expansion of CD4+ and CD8+ blood T cells by week 6 at 0.1 to 3.0 mg/kg.

Data came from immunoSEQ multiplex PCR; TCRdb stores just in-frame clones and leaves some out. The sample yields some 10,000 clones, about four fifths seen once. The source was CD4+ or CD8+ T cells sorted from blood, collected in a trial of the OX40 agonist ivuxolimab. This receptor was identified in an adult with an advanced solid tumor such as melanoma, head and neck, liver or kidney cancer.

In nucleotides, the CDR3 is TGTGCCAGCAGTTTCGGGGACGGTGGGGCAGGCCAGCCCCAGCATTTT. Amino acids: CASSFGDGGAGQPQHF. The chain combines TRBV28 with TRBJ1-5, with D perhaps TRBD1 (5 bases). Germline assignment: CDR1 MDHEN and CDR2 SYDVKM. Trimming removed 3 bases from V and 7 bases from J, with 19 bases in between. The CDR3 loop spans 16 amino acids.